The T cell receptor (beta chain) under discussion was sequenced for a study of CDR3 diversity in severe acne. CDR3 length: 13 residues. The germline gives CDR1 DFQATT, CDR2 SNEGSKA (reference sequence). Trimming took 3 bases from V and 7 from J; bases not matched to a gene: 2. TCRdb re-called the PCR reads with MiXCR, one entry per CDR3 protein. The table lists tens of thousands of distinct CDR3 sequences, over 40% of them singletons, with roughly an eighth in the top ten. The count of this clonotype is one. The rearrangement links TRBV20-1 to TRBJ2-1; TRBD2 aligns across 11 bases. Sequenced input: blood. The origin of this receptor is a male donor in good health, without acne. The CDR3 DNA reads TGCAGTGCTAGTGCTAGCGGGAGGAATGAGCAGTTCTTC. Translating gives CSASASGRNEQFF.